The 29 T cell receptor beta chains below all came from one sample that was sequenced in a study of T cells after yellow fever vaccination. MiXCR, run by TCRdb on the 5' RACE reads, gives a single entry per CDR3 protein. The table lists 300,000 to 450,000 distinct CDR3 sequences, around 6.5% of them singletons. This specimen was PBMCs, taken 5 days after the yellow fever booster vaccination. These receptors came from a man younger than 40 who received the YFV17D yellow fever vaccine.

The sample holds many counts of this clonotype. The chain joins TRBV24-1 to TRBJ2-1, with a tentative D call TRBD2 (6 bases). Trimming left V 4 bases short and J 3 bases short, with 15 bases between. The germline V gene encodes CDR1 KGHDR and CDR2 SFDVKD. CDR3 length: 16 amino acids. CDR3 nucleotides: TGTGCCACCAGTGACTCCCACGGGAGAGACTACAATGAGCAGTTCTTC. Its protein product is CATSDSHGRDYNEQFF.

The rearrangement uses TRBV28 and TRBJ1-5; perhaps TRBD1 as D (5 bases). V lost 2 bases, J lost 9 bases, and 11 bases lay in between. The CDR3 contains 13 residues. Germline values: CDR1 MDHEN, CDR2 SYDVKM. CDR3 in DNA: TGTGCCAGCAGTTTACCCCGGGGCGGGCCCCAGCATTTT. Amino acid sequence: CASSLPRGGPQHF.

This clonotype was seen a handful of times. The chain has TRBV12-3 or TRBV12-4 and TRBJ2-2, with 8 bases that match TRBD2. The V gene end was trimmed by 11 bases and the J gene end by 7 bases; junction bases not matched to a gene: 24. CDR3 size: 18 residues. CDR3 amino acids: CAFCPQVGAGVRNGELFF. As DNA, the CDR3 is TGTGCCTTCTGTCCCCAAGTCGGAGCGGGAGTGAGGAACGGGGAGCTGTTTTTT.

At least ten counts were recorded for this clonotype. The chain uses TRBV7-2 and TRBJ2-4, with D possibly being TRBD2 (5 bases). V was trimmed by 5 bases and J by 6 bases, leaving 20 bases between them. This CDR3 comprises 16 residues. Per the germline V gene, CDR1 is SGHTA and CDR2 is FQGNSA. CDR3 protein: CASSPNAASLLNIQYF. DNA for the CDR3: TGTGCCAGCAGCCCAAACGCTGCTAGCCTTCTAAACATTCAGTACTTC.

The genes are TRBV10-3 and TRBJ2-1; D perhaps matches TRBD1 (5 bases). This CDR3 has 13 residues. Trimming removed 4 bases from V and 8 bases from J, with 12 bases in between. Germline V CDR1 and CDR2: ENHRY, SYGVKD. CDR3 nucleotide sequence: TGTGCCATCAGTGTAGGCCAGGGCTATGAGCAGTTCTTC. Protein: CAISVGQGYEQFF.

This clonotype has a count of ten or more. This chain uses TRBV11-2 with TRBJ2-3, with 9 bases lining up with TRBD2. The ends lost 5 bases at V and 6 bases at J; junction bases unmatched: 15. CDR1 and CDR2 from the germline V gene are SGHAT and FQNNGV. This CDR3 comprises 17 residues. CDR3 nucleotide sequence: TGTGCCAGCAGCCCAAGGGTAGGCGGGAGGGCCTTGGATACGCAGTATTTT. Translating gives CASSPRVGGRALDTQYF. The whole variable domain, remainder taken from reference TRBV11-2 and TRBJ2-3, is EAGVAQSPRYKIIEKRQSVAFWCNPISGHATLYWYQQILGQGPKLLIQFQNNGVVDDSQLPKDRFSAERLKGVDSTLKIQPAKLEDSAVYLCASSPRVGGRALDTQYFGPGTRLTVL.

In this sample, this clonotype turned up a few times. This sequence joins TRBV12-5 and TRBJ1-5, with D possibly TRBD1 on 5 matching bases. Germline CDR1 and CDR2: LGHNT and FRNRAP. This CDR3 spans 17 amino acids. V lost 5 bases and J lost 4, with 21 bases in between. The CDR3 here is CASGLGAVDRTNQPQHF. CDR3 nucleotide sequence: TGTGCTAGTGGTCTTGGGGCGGTGGATAGGACGAATCAGCCCCAGCATTTT.

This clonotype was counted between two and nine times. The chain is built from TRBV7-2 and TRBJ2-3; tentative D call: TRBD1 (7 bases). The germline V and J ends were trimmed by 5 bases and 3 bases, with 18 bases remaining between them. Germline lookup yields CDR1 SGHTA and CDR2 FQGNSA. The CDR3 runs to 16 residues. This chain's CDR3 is CASSLQGLAATDTQYF. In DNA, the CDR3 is TGTGCCAGCAGCCTACAGGGGTTAGCGGCTACAGATACGCAGTATTTT.

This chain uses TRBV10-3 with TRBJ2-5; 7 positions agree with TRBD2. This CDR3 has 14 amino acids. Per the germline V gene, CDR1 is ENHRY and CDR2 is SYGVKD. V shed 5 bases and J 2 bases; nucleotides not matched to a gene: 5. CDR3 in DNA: TGTGCCATCAGTAAGACTAGCTGGCAAGAGACCCAGTACTTC. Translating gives CAISKTSWQETQYF.

CDR3 bases: TGCAGTGTTATAGGCACTAGCGGAAAACGAGAGACCCAGTACTTC. It yields the protein CSVIGTSGKRETQYF. The chain combines TRBV20-1 with TRBJ2-5; TRBD2 aligns across 8 bases. Germline V gene data show CDR1 as DFQATT and CDR2 as SNEGSKA (reference sequence). The CDR3 loop spans 15 amino acids. The V and J ends lost 7 bases and 4 bases, in that order; junction bases with no gene match: 14.

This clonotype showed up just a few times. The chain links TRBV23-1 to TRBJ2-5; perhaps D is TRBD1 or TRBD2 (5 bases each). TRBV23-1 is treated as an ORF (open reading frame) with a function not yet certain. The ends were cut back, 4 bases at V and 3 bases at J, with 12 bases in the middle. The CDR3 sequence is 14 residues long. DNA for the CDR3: TGCGCCAGCAGTCGAGGGGCCGAGGAAGAGACCCAGTACTTC. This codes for CASSRGAEEETQYF.

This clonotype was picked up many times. As DNA, the CDR3 is TGTGCCAGCAGCAAAGGTAGCGGGAGTTACGAGCAGTACTTC. Protein sequence: CASSKGSGSYEQYF. The chain carries TRBV9 and TRBJ2-7, with 9 bases lining up with TRBD2. The CDR3 spans 14 residues. J was trimmed by 4 bases and V by 4 bases; bases with no gene match: 6. Looked up from germline, CDR1 is SGDLS and CDR2 is YYNGEE.

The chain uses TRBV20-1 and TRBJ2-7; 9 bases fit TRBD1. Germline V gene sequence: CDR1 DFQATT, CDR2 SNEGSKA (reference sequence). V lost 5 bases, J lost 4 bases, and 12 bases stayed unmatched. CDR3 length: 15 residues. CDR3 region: CSALGQGRHTYEQYF. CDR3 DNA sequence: TGCAGTGCTCTGGGACAGGGTCGGCATACATACGAGCAGTACTTC.

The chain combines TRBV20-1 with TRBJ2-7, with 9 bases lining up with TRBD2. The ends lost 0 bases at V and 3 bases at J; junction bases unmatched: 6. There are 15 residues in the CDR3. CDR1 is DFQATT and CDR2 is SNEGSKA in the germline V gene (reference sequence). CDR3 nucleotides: TGCAGTGCTAGAGATACGGGCGGGGGGGACTACGAGCAGTACTTC. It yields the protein CSARDTGGGDYEQYF.

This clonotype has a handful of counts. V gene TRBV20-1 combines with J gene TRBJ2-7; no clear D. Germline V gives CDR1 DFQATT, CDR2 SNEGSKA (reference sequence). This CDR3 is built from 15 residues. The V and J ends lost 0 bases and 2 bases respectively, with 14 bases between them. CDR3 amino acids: CSARDRKFLTYEQYF. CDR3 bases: TGCAGTGCTAGAGATAGAAAATTCTTAACCTACGAGCAGTACTTC.

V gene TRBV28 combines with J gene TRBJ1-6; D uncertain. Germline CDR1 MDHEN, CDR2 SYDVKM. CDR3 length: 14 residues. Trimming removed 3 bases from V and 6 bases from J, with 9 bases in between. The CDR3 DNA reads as TGTGCCAGCAGTTTCCAGGATTTTAATTCACCCCTCCACTTT. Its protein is CASSFQDFNSPLHF.

The CDR3 here is CASSPGLAGARDRTDTQYF. The CDR3 DNA follows: TGTGCCAGCTCACCCGGGCTAGCGGGGGCGAGAGATCGGACAGATACGCAGTATTTT. The chain has TRBV18 and TRBJ2-3; 10 bases match TRBD2. Germline V gene data show CDR1 as KGHSH and CDR2 as LQKENI. The J segment lost 3 bases and the V segment lost 3 bases, leaving 15 bases of the junction unmatched. There are 19 residues in the CDR3.

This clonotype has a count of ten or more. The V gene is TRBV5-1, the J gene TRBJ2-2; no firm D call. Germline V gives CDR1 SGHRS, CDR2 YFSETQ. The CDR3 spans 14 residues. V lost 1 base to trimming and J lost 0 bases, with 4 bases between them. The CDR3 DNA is TGCGCCAGCAGCTTGCGGACGAACACCGGGGAGCTGTTTTTT. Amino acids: CASSLRTNTGELFF. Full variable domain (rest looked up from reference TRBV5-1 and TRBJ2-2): KAGVTQTPRYLIKTRGQQVTLSCSPISGHRSVSWYQQTPGQGLQFLFEYFSETQRNKGNFPGRFSGRQFSNSRSEMNVSTLELGDSALYLCASSLRTNTGELFFGEGSRLTVL.

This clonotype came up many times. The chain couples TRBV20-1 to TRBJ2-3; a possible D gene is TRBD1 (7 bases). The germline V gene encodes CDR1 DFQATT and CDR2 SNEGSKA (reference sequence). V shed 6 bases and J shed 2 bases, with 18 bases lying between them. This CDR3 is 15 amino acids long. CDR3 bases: TGCAGTGCCCAGAGGGGGCGGGACAACACAGATACGCAGTATTTT. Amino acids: CSAQRGRDNTDTQYF.

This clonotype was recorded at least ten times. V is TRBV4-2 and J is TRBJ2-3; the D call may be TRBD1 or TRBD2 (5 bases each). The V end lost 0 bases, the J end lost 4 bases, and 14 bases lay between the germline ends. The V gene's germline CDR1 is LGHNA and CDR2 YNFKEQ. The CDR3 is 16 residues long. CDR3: CASSQDWGSQADTQYF. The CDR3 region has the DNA TGTGCCAGCAGCCAAGACTGGGGGAGCCAAGCAGATACGCAGTATTTT.

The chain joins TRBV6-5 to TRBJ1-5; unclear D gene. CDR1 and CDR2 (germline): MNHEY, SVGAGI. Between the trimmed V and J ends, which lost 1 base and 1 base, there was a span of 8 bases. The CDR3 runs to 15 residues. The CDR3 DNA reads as TGTGCCAGCAGTTACTTCCAGGAGAGCAATCAGCCCCAGCATTTT. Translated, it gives CASSYFQESNQPQHF.

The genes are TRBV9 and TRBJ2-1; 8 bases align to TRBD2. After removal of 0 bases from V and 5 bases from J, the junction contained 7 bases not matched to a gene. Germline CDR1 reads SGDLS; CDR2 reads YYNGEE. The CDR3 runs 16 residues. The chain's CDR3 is CASSVGPAGVNNEQFF. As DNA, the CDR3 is TGTGCCAGCAGCGTAGGCCCAGCGGGAGTTAACAATGAGCAGTTCTTC.

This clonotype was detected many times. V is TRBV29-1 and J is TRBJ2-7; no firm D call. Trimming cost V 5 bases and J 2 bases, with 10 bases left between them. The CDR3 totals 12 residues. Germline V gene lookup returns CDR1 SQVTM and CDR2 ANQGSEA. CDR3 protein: CSVSDATYEQYF. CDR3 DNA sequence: TGCAGCGTTTCGGACGCGACCTACGAGCAGTACTTC.

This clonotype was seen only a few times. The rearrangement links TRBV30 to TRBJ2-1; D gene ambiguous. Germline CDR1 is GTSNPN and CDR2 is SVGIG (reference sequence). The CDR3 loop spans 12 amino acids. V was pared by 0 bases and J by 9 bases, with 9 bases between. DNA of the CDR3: TGTGCCTGGAGTGTTTCTTGGGGTGAGCAGTTCTTC. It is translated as CAWSVSWGEQFF.

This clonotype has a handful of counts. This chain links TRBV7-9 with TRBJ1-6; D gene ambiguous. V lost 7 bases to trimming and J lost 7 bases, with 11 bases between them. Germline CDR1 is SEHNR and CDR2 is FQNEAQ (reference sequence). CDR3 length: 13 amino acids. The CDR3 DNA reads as TGTGCCAGCACCCTCACGCAAAATTCACCCCTCCACTTT. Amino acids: CASTLTQNSPLHF.

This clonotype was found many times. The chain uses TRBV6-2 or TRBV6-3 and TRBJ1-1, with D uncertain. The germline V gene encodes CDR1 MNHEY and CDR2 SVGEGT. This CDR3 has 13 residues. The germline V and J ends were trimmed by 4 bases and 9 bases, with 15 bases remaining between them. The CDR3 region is CASSSMAKRQAFF. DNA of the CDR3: TGTGCCAGCAGTTCGATGGCAAAAAGGCAAGCTTTCTTT.

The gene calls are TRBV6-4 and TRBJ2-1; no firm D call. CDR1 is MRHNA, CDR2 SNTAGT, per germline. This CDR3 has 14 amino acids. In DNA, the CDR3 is TGTACCTTCTGTCACCCCCATAGCCTCAATGAGCAGTTCTTC. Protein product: CTFCHPHSLNEQFF.

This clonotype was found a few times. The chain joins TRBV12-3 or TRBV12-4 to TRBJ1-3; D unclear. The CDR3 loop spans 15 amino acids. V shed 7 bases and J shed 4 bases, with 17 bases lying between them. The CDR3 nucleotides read TGTGCCAGCACCGCCGGGCCCGGGGAAGGAAACACCATATATTTT. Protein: CASTAGPGEGNTIYF.

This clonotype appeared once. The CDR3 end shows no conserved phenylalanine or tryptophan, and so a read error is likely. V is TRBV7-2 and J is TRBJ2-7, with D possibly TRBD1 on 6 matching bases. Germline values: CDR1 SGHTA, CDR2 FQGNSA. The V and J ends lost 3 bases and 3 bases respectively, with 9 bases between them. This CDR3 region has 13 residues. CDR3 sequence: CASSLGQNYEQYY. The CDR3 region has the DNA TGTGCCAGCAGCTTGGGACAAAACTACGAGCAGTACTAC.